These T cell receptor beta chains were read from a single sample in a study of blood T cell repertoires in COVID-19. Profiled with immunoSEQ multiplex PCR; TCRdb holds only in-frame clones, not every one. The sample includes 30,000 to 45,000 clones, about nine tenths of them seen just once. Sequencing input: peripheral blood. These receptors all stem from a man between 65 and 85 years old with acute or convalescent COVID-19. Each CDR3 is given with its conserved first and last residue. D genes are given only for firm matches. Size values are once, few and many counts, or a class for expanded clones, and some rows have none.

>.|TRBJ1-2|.|TRBV28
TGTGCCAGCAGTTTACCAGGGAACGGCTACACCTTC
CASSLPGNGYTF
>.|TRBJ2-5|.|TRBV3-1/TRBV3-2
TGTGCCAGCAGCCCCTGGCCCACACGAGGGCCTCAAGAGACCCAGTACTTC
CASSPWPTRGPQETQYF
>.|TRBJ1-2|.|TRBV12-3/TRBV12-4
TGTGCCAGCAGTTTAAAAATGCAGGGCTACACCTTC
CASSLKMQGYTF
>.|TRBJ1-5|TRBD1|TRBV19
TGTGCCAGTAGTATACGTGGGACAGGGGCACATAGCAATCAGCCCCAGCATTTT
CASSIRGTGAHSNQPQHF
>few|TRBJ2-1|TRBD2|TRBV27
TGTGCCAGCAGGGATTTGCGGGAGCTCTACAATGAGCAGTTCTTC
CASRDLRELYNEQFF
>.|TRBJ2-7|TRBD1|TRBV15
TGTGCCACCAGCAGAGAGAGAGACCAAAGGGACAGGGTCTCCTACGAGCAGTACTTC
CATSRERDQRDRVSYEQYF
>once|TRBJ1-6|.|TRBV2
TGTGCCAGCAGTGCTGGCCCCGTGAATTCACCCCTCCACTTT
CASSAGPVNSPLHF
>.|TRBJ1-6|TRBD1|TRBV5-4
TGTGCCAGCAGCTCCGGGACAGAGGATTCACCCCTCCACTTT
CASSSGTEDSPLHF
>.|TRBJ2-5|TRBD1|TRBV18
TGTGCCAGCTCACTCCGGGACAGGTGGCCGGAAGAGACCCAGTACTTC
CASSLRDRWPEETQYF
>medium-sized|TRBJ2-3|.|TRBV11-3
TGTGCCAGCAGCTTAGATCCTAGCACAGATACGCAGTATTTT
CASSLDPSTDTQYF
>hyperexpanded|TRBJ1-1|TRBD1|TRBV28
TGTGCCAGCAGTTCGGGACAGAAGAACACTGAAGCTTTCTTT
CASSSGQKNTEAFF
>.|TRBJ2-7|.|TRBV6-5
TGTGCCAGCAGCGTGCCCGGCTCCTACGAGCAGTACTTC
CASSVPGSYEQYF
>once|TRBJ2-6|TRBD1|TRBV19
TGTGCCAGTAGTAACACAAGGGGGCTTGGGGCCAACGTCCTGACTTTC
CASSNTRGLGANVLTF
>.|TRBJ2-3|TRBD1|TRBV7-9
TGTGCCAGCAGCTCCCGGGACAGAAACACAGATACGCAGTATTTT
CASSSRDRNTDTQYF
>.|TRBJ2-7|.|TRBV6-2/TRBV6-3
TGTGCCAGCAGTTACCCTTTTGCGGGAACCTACGAGCAGTACTTC
CASSYPFAGTYEQYF
>.|TRBJ1-1|.|TRBV3-1/TRBV3-2
TGTGCCAGCAGCCAACAGGGTTTTACCACTGAAGCTTTCTTT
CASSQQGFTTEAFF
>.|TRBJ1-6|.|TRBV18
TGTGCTTCATGGGCAGGGGCCGATTCACCCCTCCACTTT
CASWAGADSPLHF
>.|TRBJ2-5|TRBD1|TRBV7-3
TGTGCCAGCAGCTTAACTCCGGGACAGGCGGAGACCCAGTACTTC
CASSLTPGQAETQYF
>.|TRBJ2-3|.|TRBV7-2
TGTGCCAGCAGCTTAGCGTGGGCAGGAAGCACAGATACGCAGTATTTT
CASSLAWAGSTDTQYF
>.|TRBJ1-1|TRBD1|TRBV7-2
TGTGCCAGCAGCTTAGAGGGACAGGGGAACACTGAAGCTTTCTTT
CASSLEGQGNTEAFF
>.|TRBJ2-2|TRBD2|TRBV9
TGTGCCAGCAGCGTTTTCCCTCCCACTAGCGGGGGGGCCGGGGAGCTGTTTTTT
CASSVFPPTSGGAGELFF
>.|TRBJ2-7|.|TRBV2
TGTGCCAGTGTTGGACAGAGCTCCTACGAGCAGTACTTC
CASVGQSSYEQYF
>few|TRBJ2-7|TRBD2|TRBV4-3
TGCGCCAGCAGCCTCGGACTAGCGGCGGACTACGAGCAGTACTTC
CASSLGLAADYEQYF
>.|TRBJ2-5|.|TRBV5-1
TGCGCCAGCAGCTCCTCCCGGGTTTCACAAGAGACCCAGTACTTC
CASSSSRVSQETQYF
>.|TRBJ2-3|.|TRBV6-1
TGTGCCAGCAGTGAAATGGCCTCGAGGGATACGCAGTATTTT
CASSEMASRDTQYF
>few|TRBJ2-1|TRBD2|TRBV2
TGTGCCAGCAGTGAAGGGGGGGCGGGAGGTAGGAATGAGCAGTTCTTC
CASSEGGAGGRNEQFF
>.|TRBJ2-7|TRBD1|TRBV5-4
TGTGCCAGCAGCCTTGGGGGACTCACAGGGGGCGTCTACGAGCAGTACTTC
CASSLGGLTGGVYEQYF
>.|TRBJ2-1|TRBD2|TRBV18
TGTGCCAGTTTACTAGCGTTCAACAATGAGCAGTTCTTC
CASLLAFNNEQFF
>.|TRBJ2-1|.|TRBV7-9
TGTGCCAGCAGCCAAAGGACAATCTACAATGAGCAGTTCTTC
CASSQRTIYNEQFF
>.|TRBJ2-1|TRBD2|TRBV7-3
TGTGCCAGCAGCCCCTCGGGACTAGCGGGAGTGGATGAGCAGTTCTTC
CASSPSGLAGVDEQFF
>.|TRBJ1-1|.|TRBV10-3
TGTGCCATCAGACCGCAGGGGTTGCCTGAAGCTTTCTTT
CAIRPQGLPEAFF
>.|TRBJ2-7|TRBD2|TRBV5-4
TGTGCCAGCAGCTTGGCTAGCGGGAGAGCCTACGAGCAGTACTTC
CASSLASGRAYEQYF
>.|TRBJ1-5|.|TRBV4-3
TGCGCCAGCAGCCAAGATAGGACCGGGGGGGGCAATCAGCCCCAGCATTTT
CASSQDRTGGGNQPQHF
>few|TRBJ1-1|.|TRBV5-5
TGTGCCAGCAGCCCACGGTTAGGGGCCGGCACTGAAGCTTTCTTT
CASSPRLGAGTEAFF
>.|TRBJ1-2|.|TRBV18
TGTGCCAGCTCACCCACTCGGGCGGGGGAAAATGGCTACACCTTC
CASSPTRAGENGYTF
>.|TRBJ2-1|TRBD1|TRBV5-1
TGCGCCAGCAGCCGCAACCCCGGGACAGGGTTCAATGAGCAGTTCTTC
CASSRNPGTGFNEQFF
>.|TRBJ2-4|.|TRBV5-1
TGCGCCAGCATCCTCACCCGGTGGGGCGTGGAGGAGGAGGGTCTTATAGCCAAAAACATTCAGTACTTC
CASILTRWGVEEEGLIAKNIQYF